Listed below are T cell receptor beta chains from one sample, sequenced in a study of blood T cell repertoires in COVID-19. Produced via immunoSEQ multiplex PCR; TCRdb's table is partial and in-frame only. This table has about 440,000 clones, more than 70% appearing once. The sample consisted of peripheral blood. The receptors here all came from a woman aged 50 to 65 with COVID-19, enrolled during active disease. The CDR3 runs from the conserved cysteine through the conserved F or W. The D gene is left open where the match is weak. Clone sizes are given selectively: once, few, many, or a class where the clone is expanded.

d_gene	j_gene	v_gene	abundance	CDR3aa	CDR3nt
.	TRBJ2-5	TRBV19	.	CASMGGETQYF	TGTGCCAGTATGGGAGGAGAGACCCAGTACTTC
.	TRBJ1-5	TRBV30	.	CAWSEGGADSQPQHF	TGTGCCTGGAGTGAAGGAGGGGCGGATAGTCAGCCCCAGCATTTT
.	TRBJ1-2	TRBV28	.	CASSLGGGGTQGYTF	TGTGCCAGCAGTTTAGGGGGGGGCGGGACGCAGGGCTACACCTTC
.	TRBJ2-4	TRBV9	.	CASSTQGGPKNIQYF	TGTGCCAGCAGCACCCAGGGGGGCCCCAAAAACATTCAGTACTTC
TRBD1	TRBJ1-5	TRBV5-1	.	CASSLQGGQPQHF	TGCGCCAGCAGCTTGCAGGGGGGTCAGCCCCAGCATTTT
TRBD1	TRBJ2-7	TRBV5-1	.	CASGGQASYEQYF	TGCGCCAGCGGAGGACAGGCGTCGTACGAGCAGTACTTC
TRBD1	TRBJ1-1	TRBV6-5	.	CASRDRQGREAFF	TGTGCCAGCAGGGATAGACAGGGCCGTGAAGCTTTCTTT
TRBD1	TRBJ1-5	TRBV6-5	.	CASSFQPGQGHQPQHF	TGTGCCAGCAGTTTCCAACCGGGACAGGGACATCAGCCCCAGCATTTT
TRBD2	TRBJ2-3	TRBV2	.	CASSEESSGGNTDTQYF	TGTGCCAGCAGTGAAGAGTCTAGCGGGGGGAATACAGATACGCAGTATTTT
.	TRBJ2-7	TRBV21-1	.	CASSKYYEQYF	TGTGCCAGCAGCAAGTACTACGAGCAGTACTTC
.	TRBJ2-7	TRBV23-1	.	CASSQIRSANHAGSESYEQYF	TGCGCCAGCAGTCAGATACGGTCGGCGAATCACGCAGGCAGTGAATCCTACGAGCAGTACTTC
.	TRBJ1-2	TRBV15	.	CATSRDGTFDGYTF	TGTGCCACCAGCAGGGACGGGACATTTGATGGCTACACCTTC
.	TRBJ1-5	TRBV6-5	few	CASTPREGQPQHF	TGTGCCAGCACCCCCCGTGAGGGTCAGCCCCAGCATTTT
.	TRBJ1-4	TRBV4-1	.	CASSQVRGPLEKLFF	TGCGCCAGCAGCCAAGTCCGAGGTCCTTTGGAAAAACTGTTTTTT
.	TRBJ1-2	TRBV27	.	CASSLSRLGSSYGYTF	TGTGCCAGCAGTTTAAGTAGACTTGGCTCCTCTTATGGCTACACCTTC
.	TRBJ1-4	TRBV6-5	.	CASSPGGSNEKLFF	TGTGCCAGCAGTCCGGGGGGCTCGAATGAAAAACTGTTTTTT
.	TRBJ1-1	TRBV14	.	CASSFNPGTEAFF	TGTGCCAGCAGCTTCAATCCCGGCACTGAAGCTTTCTTT
TRBD1	TRBJ1-2	TRBV19	.	CASSSLILTQGAAGYGYTF	TGTGCCAGTAGTTCCCTCATATTAACACAGGGGGCGGCGGGCTATGGCTACACCTTC
TRBD2	TRBJ2-7	TRBV6-5	.	CASSSPSGAGYEQYF	TGTGCCAGCAGTTCACCTAGCGGGGCGGGGTACGAGCAGTACTTC
.	TRBJ1-3	TRBV6-1	once	CASSELTVDTIYF	TGTGCCAGCAGTGAATTAACGGTAGACACCATATATTTT
TRBD2	TRBJ2-3	TRBV28	.	CASSGPGLADTDTQYF	TGTGCCAGCAGTGGACCGGGACTAGCGGACACAGATACGCAGTATTTT
TRBD1	TRBJ1-2	TRBV6-5	.	CASSPRDSYYGYTF	TGTGCCAGCAGTCCACGGGACAGCTACTATGGCTACACCTTC
.	TRBJ2-1	TRBV19	.	CASSIYGQGGNEQFF	TGTGCCAGTAGTATATACGGGCAGGGGGGCAATGAGCAGTTCTTC
.	TRBJ2-1	TRBV18	.	CASSPEPGYNEQFF	TGTGCCAGCTCACCTGAACCGGGCTACAATGAGCAGTTCTTC
TRBD2	TRBJ2-5	TRBV3-1/TRBV3-2	few	CASSPGGPGETQYF	TGTGCCAGCAGCCCGGGGGGGCCGGGAGAGACCCAGTACTTC
.	TRBJ2-3	TRBV4-2	.	CASSQGLEVRTDTQYF	TGTGCCAGCAGCCAGGGTCTGGAGGTCAGGACAGATACGCAGTATTTT
TRBD2	TRBJ2-5	TRBV5-4	.	CASSPKRGVGQETQYF	TGTGCCAGCAGCCCTAAGCGGGGGGTTGGCCAAGAGACCCAGTACTTC
.	TRBJ2-7	TRBV12-5	.	CASGLGRTYEQYF	TGTGCTAGTGGTTTAGGCAGGACCTACGAGCAGTACTTC
TRBD1	TRBJ1-3	TRBV14	.	CASSQDQGGPFLSGNTIYF	TGTGCCAGCAGCCAAGATCAAGGGGGCCCTTTCCTCTCTGGAAACACCATATATTTT
.	TRBJ1-1	TRBV25-1	.	CASSDGPTYPAFF	TGTGCCAGCAGTGACGGTCCTACTTATCCGGCTTTCTTT
.	TRBJ1-1	TRBV2	once	CASIYDLDTEAFF	TGTGCCAGCATCTACGACCTAGACACTGAAGCTTTCTTT
.	TRBJ2-7	TRBV29-1	.	CSVEDNEQYF	TGCAGCGTTGAAGATAACGAGCAGTACTTC
.	TRBJ2-7	TRBV12-3/TRBV12-4	.	CATSQGRDEQYF	TGTGCCACCAGTCAGGGGCGGGACGAGCAGTACTTC
.	TRBJ1-5	TRBV19	.	CASSIAVNQPQHF	TGTGCCAGTAGTATCGCGGTCAATCAGCCCCAGCATTTT
.	TRBJ1-3	TRBV6-6	.	CASSHPPFRSSGNTIYF	TGTGCCAGCAGTCATCCGCCGTTCAGGTCTTCGGGAAACACCATATATTTT
.	TRBJ2-1	TRBV10-3	.	CAISVWTGTNEQFF	TGTGCCATCAGTGTATGGACTGGGACAAATGAGCAGTTCTTC
.	TRBJ1-2	TRBV5-5	.	CASSLAASNYGYTF	TGTGCCAGCAGCTTGGCCGCGTCTAACTATGGCTACACCTTC
.	TRBJ1-2	TRBV2	.	CASRRSGANYGYTF	TGTGCCAGCAGAAGATCAGGGGCTAACTATGGCTACACCTTC
.	TRBJ1-5	TRBV23-1	few	CASSEGGADQPQHF	TGCGCCAGCAGCGAAGGGGGGGCGGATCAGCCCCAGCATTTT
TRBD1	TRBJ1-2	TRBV10-3	.	CAIRDREEGYTF	TGTGCCATCCGGGACAGGGAGGAAGGCTACACCTTC
.	TRBJ2-5	TRBV5-4	.	CASSWGTVRRAQYF	TGTGCCAGCAGCTGGGGGACGGTCCGGAGGGCCCAGTACTTC
TRBD1	TRBJ1-6	TRBV30	.	CAWVNRDRGPNSPLHF	TGTGCCTGGGTAAACCGGGACAGGGGGCCTAATTCACCCCTCCACTTT
TRBD1	TRBJ1-2	TRBV5-6	.	CASSDTGGAKGYTF	TGTGCCAGCAGCGATACAGGGGGCGCGAAAGGCTACACCTTC
.	TRBJ1-1	TRBV4-2	few	CASSQVAANTEAFF	TGTGCCAGCAGCCAAGTAGCAGCTAACACTGAAGCTTTCTTT
TRBD1	TRBJ1-1	TRBV6-4	.	CASSRDSHTEAFF	TGTGCCAGCAGTCGGGACAGCCACACTGAAGCTTTCTTT
.	TRBJ1-2	TRBV9	.	CASSVGGVERGYTF	TGTGCCAGCAGCGTGGGAGGGGTCGAGCGAGGCTACACCTTC